Listed below are T cell receptor beta chains from one sample, sequenced in a study of blood T cell repertoires in COVID-19. TCRdb keeps only in-frame clones here, not all; method: immunoSEQ multiplex PCR. The repertoire holds some 150,000 clones, with 80% to 90% as singletons. Sequencing input: peripheral blood. The source of these receptors is a woman in her sixties with COVID-19, enrolled during active disease. Each CDR3 is given with its conserved first and last residue. Each record gives: clone size, J gene, D gene, V gene, CDR3 DNA, CDR3 protein. D genes are given only for firm matches. Clone size is not always given. Where it is, it says once, few, many or a class for expanded clones.

- | TRBJ2-5 | - | TRBV4-2 | TGTGCCAGCAGCCAAGATACCCGGCTAGGCGCCTTGACCCAGTACTTC | CASSQDTRLGALTQYF
- | TRBJ2-6 | TRBD2 | TRBV5-4 | TGTGCCAGCAGCTTGGGTGGCGGCGCGGGGGGGTCGAACGTCCTGACTTTC | CASSLGGGAGGSNVLTF
- | TRBJ2-1 | TRBD2 | TRBV3-1/TRBV3-2 | TGTGCCAGCAGCCCGGAAACTCGGACTAGCCCCTCCTACAATGAGCAGTTCTTC | CASSPETRTSPSYNEQFF
- | TRBJ1-1 | - | TRBV5-1 | TGCGCCAGCACCCGTGTGGGGGAGGTGACTGAAGCTTTCTTT | CASTRVGEVTEAFF
- | TRBJ2-3 | - | TRBV5-1 | TGCGCCAGCAGTTTAGGGGGACGGGTAGATACGCAGTATTTT | CASSLGGRVDTQYF
- | TRBJ2-3 | - | TRBV25-1 | TGTGCCAGCAGTGAATTTGTGGGGGCCCACGATACGCAGTATTTT | CASSEFVGAHDTQYF
- | TRBJ2-3 | - | TRBV7-6 | TGTGCCAGCAGCTTAGTGATTGGGGAGAGCACAGATACGCAGTATTTT | CASSLVIGESTDTQYF
- | TRBJ1-2 | TRBD1 | TRBV9 | TGTGCCAGCAGCTTGAGCTGGACAGGGAGGGATGGCTACACCTTC | CASSLSWTGRDGYTF
- | TRBJ1-5 | TRBD1 | TRBV4-2 | TGTGCCAGCAGCCCCCGGTACAGGGGCGGACAGCCCCAGCATTTT | CASSPRYRGGQPQHF
- | TRBJ1-5 | - | TRBV2 | TGTGCCAGCCATTCAAGCAGGGATCAGCCCCAGCATTTT | CASHSSRDQPQHF
few | TRBJ2-2 | - | TRBV7-9 | TGTGCCAGCAGCCCCCCTGGGGCCTTCAGGGGGGAGCTGTTTTTT | CASSPPGAFRGELFF
- | TRBJ1-4 | - | TRBV19 | TGTGCCAGTTTGGGGCGATATCCTGGAGAAAAACTGTTTTTT | CASLGRYPGEKLFF
- | TRBJ2-3 | TRBD1 | TRBV7-7 | TGTGCCAGCAGCCAACAGGGGACCAGCACAGATACGCAGTATTTT | CASSQQGTSTDTQYF
- | TRBJ1-5 | TRBD1 | TRBV28 | TGTGCCAGCAGACCCCCCTTTGGGACAGGCCCTGGGCCCCAGCATTTT | CASRPPFGTGPGPQHF
- | TRBJ2-3 | - | TRBV27 | TGTGCCAGCAATGACTGGGCAGATACGCAGTATTTT | CASNDWADTQYF
- | TRBJ1-1 | - | TRBV7-7 | TGTGCTAGCAGGGGTGACAGGACTCACACTGAAGCTTTCTTT | CASRGDRTHTEAFF
- | TRBJ2-1 | TRBD2 | TRBV3-1/TRBV3-2 | TGTGCCAGCAGCCATACCCGTAGCGGGGGGGCCTGGGGTGAGCAGTTCTTC | CASSHTRSGGAWGEQFF
- | TRBJ1-1 | TRBD1 | TRBV4-1 | TGCGCCAGCAGCCAAGAACCGGACAGGGACGGGATGAACACTGAAGCTTTCTTT | CASSQEPDRDGMNTEAFF
- | TRBJ1-5 | TRBD1 | TRBV6-5 | TGTGCCAGCAGTTTGGGGACAGGGGGCGGGATCCCCCAGCATTTT | CASSLGTGGGIPQHF
- | TRBJ2-7 | - | TRBV2 | TGTGCCAGCAGCATCGACTTCTACGAGCAGTACTTC | CASSIDFYEQYF
- | TRBJ1-4 | - | TRBV30 | TGTGCCTCCCTTACCGTAGGGGCCAGAGAAAAACTGTTTTTT | CASLTVGAREKLFF
- | TRBJ2-7 | - | TRBV2 | TGTGCCAGCAGACCGGTTGGGAGGACCGAGCAGTACTTC | CASRPVGRTEQYF
- | TRBJ1-2 | TRBD1 | TRBV5-8 | TGTGCCAGCACCCAAGGGACAGGGGCTACTCACTATGGCTACACCTTC | CASTQGTGATHYGYTF
- | TRBJ2-2 | TRBD1 | TRBV4-1 | TGCGCCAGCAGCAAATCCGGCGGACAGGGGTTCGGGGAGCTGTTTTTT | CASSKSGGQGFGELFF
- | TRBJ1-2 | - | TRBV9 | TGTGCCAGCAGCGTCGGACAATATGGCTACACCTTC | CASSVGQYGYTF
- | TRBJ2-7 | TRBD2 | TRBV7-7 | TGTGCTAGCAGCTTAGCGCCGGGGGGGGCCTACGAGCAGTACTTC | CASSLAPGGAYEQYF
- | TRBJ1-2 | - | TRBV6-5 | TGTGCCAGCAGAACCTGGACTGCCGGGATCGACTACACCTTC | CASRTWTAGIDYTF
- | TRBJ1-5 | TRBD1 | TRBV11-2 | TGTGCCAGCAGTTTAACAGGGGGCGCGAGTCAGCCCCAGCATTTT | CASSLTGGASQPQHF
- | TRBJ1-1 | - | TRBV19 | TGTGCCAGTAGTATCAGGCAAAAAACTCAAGCTTTCTTT | CASSIRQKTQAFF
- | TRBJ2-7 | TRBD1 | TRBV7-9 | TGTGCCAGCAGCTTAACAGGGGGGACCTACGAGCAGTACTTC | CASSLTGGTYEQYF
- | TRBJ1-1 | - | TRBV19 | TGTGCCAGTAGTACAACAGATAACACTGAAGCTTTCTTT | CASSTTDNTEAFF
few | TRBJ2-7 | - | TRBV4-3 | TGCGCCAGCAGCCAAGACCCCGCGCAACCCTACGAGCAGTACTTC | CASSQDPAQPYEQYF
- | TRBJ2-5 | TRBD2 | TRBV5-1 | TGCGCCAGCAGCGTCGTAGCGGGGGGCCAAGAGACCCAGTACTTC | CASSVVAGGQETQYF
once | TRBJ2-3 | - | TRBV7-2 | TGTGCCAGCAGCTTGAGAGGGGGGGCAGATACGCAGTATTTT | CASSLRGGADTQYF
few | TRBJ2-7 | - | TRBV7-2 | TGTGCCAGCAGCTTAGGGGGGCGGTACGAGCAGTACTTC | CASSLGGRYEQYF
- | TRBJ1-1 | TRBD1 | TRBV6-5 | TGTGCCAGCAGTTACGGGACAGGAACAGCTTTCTTT | CASSYGTGTAFF
- | TRBJ2-3 | - | TRBV3-1/TRBV3-2 | TGTGCCAGCAGTCGGAGCGGCCGCACAGATACGCAGTATTTT | CASSRSGRTDTQYF
- | TRBJ1-1 | TRBD1 | TRBV7-3 | TGTGCCAGCAGTCCCGACAGGGTTGAAGCTTTCTTT | CASSPDRVEAFF
- | TRBJ2-7 | - | TRBV6-1 | TGTGCCAGCAGTGAAGATTGGGGGCCTCGTTGGAACGAGCAGTACTTC | CASSEDWGPRWNEQYF
- | TRBJ1-6 | TRBD1 | TRBV7-9 | TGTGCCAGCAGCTTAGCGAGGGGACAGGGACGGGCCTCACCCCTCCACTTT | CASSLARGQGRASPLHF
- | TRBJ1-5 | - | TRBV3-1/TRBV3-2 | TGTGCCAGCAGCCAACTCCCAGTGGGGCAGGCGGAACAGCCCCAGCATTTT | CASSQLPVGQAEQPQHF
- | TRBJ1-6 | TRBD1 | TRBV5-1 | TGCGCCAGCAGCATCGGACAGGGAATTACACCCCTCCACTTT | CASSIGQGITPLHF
- | TRBJ1-2 | TRBD1 | TRBV30 | TGTGCCTGGACCTCGGGTAGGGGGCTCGGCTACACCTTC | CAWTSGRGLGYTF
- | TRBJ1-2 | - | TRBV20-1 | TGCAGTGCGGAGCTTAACTATGGCTACACCTTC | CSAELNYGYTF
- | TRBJ2-1 | TRBD2 | TRBV10-3 | TGTGCCATCAGTGTGAGCGGGGGAGACAATGAGCAGTTCTTC | CAISVSGGDNEQFF
- | TRBJ1-1 | - | TRBV20-1 | TGCAGTGCCGCCCGCGTGGCTGAAGCTTTCTTT | CSAARVAEAFF
- | TRBJ2-4 | - | TRBV19 | TGTGCCAGTAGTATCCCAGGAGGGTTGATGGCCAAAAACATTCAGTACTTC | CASSIPGGLMAKNIQYF
- | TRBJ1-2 | - | TRBV14 | TGTGCCAGCAGCCTGACATGGGGCCACTATGGCTACACCTTC | CASSLTWGHYGYTF
- | TRBJ1-2 | - | TRBV6-2/TRBV6-3 | TGTGCCAGCAGTTACGCCGACAGGCGGTATGGCTACACCTTC | CASSYADRRYGYTF
few | TRBJ1-5 | TRBD1 | TRBV28 | TGTGCCAGCAGCCCGACAGGGGGCGGGGATCAGCCCCAGCATTTT | CASSPTGGGDQPQHF
- | TRBJ2-5 | - | TRBV7-9 | TGTGCCAGCAGCTTAGGTAGCGAACAAGAGACCCAGTACTTC | CASSLGSEQETQYF
- | TRBJ2-7 | - | TRBV6-5 | TGTGCCAGCAGTTACTCGCAGGGGTCGAGCTCCTACGAGCAGTACTTC | CASSYSQGSSSYEQYF
- | TRBJ2-3 | TRBD1 | TRBV19 | TGTGCCAGTAGGTCCAGACAGGGAGAGGATACGCAGTATTTT | CASRSRQGEDTQYF
- | TRBJ2-5 | - | TRBV14 | TGTGCCAGCAGCCAAGAGGTCCGCGGGCCCCAGTACTTC | CASSQEVRGPQYF
- | TRBJ1-2 | - | TRBV4-1 | TGCGCCAGCAGCCAAGATGGCAGGGACTATGGCTACACCTTC | CASSQDGRDYGYTF
- | TRBJ2-5 | TRBD2 | TRBV27 | TGTGCCAGCAGTTCATTAGCGGGGGCGCTCGAGACCCAGTACTTC | CASSSLAGALETQYF
- | TRBJ2-5 | TRBD1 | TRBV6-5 | TGTGCCAGCAGTTACTCGGGTTACAGGGGGGAGACCCAGTACTTC | CASSYSGYRGETQYF
- | TRBJ1-4 | TRBD1 | TRBV7-9 | TGTGCCAGCAGCCCGATGACAGGGGCTAATGAAAAACTGTTTTTT | CASSPMTGANEKLFF
- | TRBJ1-4 | TRBD1 | TRBV3-1/TRBV3-2 | TGTGCCAGCAGCCTCCAGACAGGGATGGGTGAAAAACTGTTTTTT | CASSLQTGMGEKLFF